The rows below give T cell receptor beta chains drawn from one sample of a study of cytomegalovirus exposure and HLA in healthy donors. The assay was immunoSEQ multiplex PCR, and TCRdb's table has in-frame clones only and misses some. The sample has about 60,000 clones; around 90% are singletons. Sequencing used PBMCs. These receptors were collected from a man aged 18 to 30 in good health and CMV-seronegative. The CDR3 runs from the conserved cysteine through the conserved F or W. D genes are given only for firm matches. Some rows mark clone size as missing; the rest say once, few, many or name a class of expanded clone.

j_call: TRBJ2-3
clone_size: NA
cdr3_length: 14
d_call: TRBD2
v_call: TRBV30
cdr3_nt: TGTGCCTGGGCTAGCGGGAGCACGGGAGATACGCAGTATTTT
cdr3_aa: CAWASGSTGDTQYF

j_call: TRBJ2-7
clone_size: NA
cdr3_length: 13
d_call: NA
v_call: TRBV7-9
cdr3_nt: TGTGCCAGCAGCCCACAGGGTTTCCACGAGCAGTACTTC
cdr3_aa: CASSPQGFHEQYF

j_call: TRBJ1-2
clone_size: once
cdr3_length: 16
d_call: NA
v_call: TRBV6-5
cdr3_nt: TGTGCCAGCAGTTACTCCCTGGACAGCTCTAACTATGGCTACACCTTC
cdr3_aa: CASSYSLDSSNYGYTF

j_call: TRBJ2-1
clone_size: once
cdr3_length: 17
d_call: TRBD2
v_call: TRBV5-1
cdr3_nt: TGCGCCAGCAGCCCGACTAGCGGGTGGAGCTCCTACAATGAGCAGTTCTTC
cdr3_aa: CASSPTSGWSSYNEQFF

j_call: TRBJ2-1
clone_size: NA
cdr3_length: 14
d_call: TRBD2
v_call: TRBV4-1
cdr3_nt: TGCGCCAGCAGCCAAGTTGGGACTAGCAATGAGCAGTTCTTC
cdr3_aa: CASSQVGTSNEQFF

j_call: TRBJ2-7
clone_size: NA
cdr3_length: 15
d_call: TRBD2
v_call: TRBV7-9
cdr3_nt: TGTGCCAGCAGCCCGACACTAGCGGGAGTTGCCGAGCAGTACTTC
cdr3_aa: CASSPTLAGVAEQYF

j_call: TRBJ2-2
clone_size: NA
cdr3_length: 13
d_call: NA
v_call: TRBV7-3
cdr3_nt: TGTGCCAGCAGCACACGGAGAGACGGGGAGCTGTTTTTT
cdr3_aa: CASSTRRDGELFF

j_call: TRBJ1-5
clone_size: NA
cdr3_length: 14
d_call: NA
v_call: TRBV27
cdr3_nt: TGTGCCAGCAGTTTATCGGGTCCGGGGTGGCCCCAGCATTTT
cdr3_aa: CASSLSGPGWPQHF

j_call: TRBJ2-7
clone_size: NA
cdr3_length: 16
d_call: TRBD2
v_call: TRBV4-1
cdr3_nt: TGCGCCAGCAGCTATGGGTTCGGGCGGGAGGGTCACGAGCAGTACTTC
cdr3_aa: CASSYGFGREGHEQYF

j_call: TRBJ2-2
clone_size: NA
cdr3_length: 15
d_call: TRBD2
v_call: TRBV19
cdr3_nt: TGTGCCAGTAGTTGGGGACTAGCGGCCACCGGGGAGCTGTTTTTT
cdr3_aa: CASSWGLAATGELFF

j_call: TRBJ2-1
clone_size: NA
cdr3_length: 14
d_call: NA
v_call: TRBV4-2
cdr3_nt: TGTGCCAGCAGCCAAGGTTTCTTAGACAATGAGCAGTTCTTC
cdr3_aa: CASSQGFLDNEQFF

j_call: TRBJ2-3
clone_size: NA
cdr3_length: 13
d_call: TRBD2
v_call: TRBV6-1
cdr3_nt: TGTGCCAGCAGGGGGGGGTTTGGAGATACGCAGTATTTT
cdr3_aa: CASRGGFGDTQYF

j_call: TRBJ2-1
clone_size: NA
cdr3_length: 17
d_call: NA
v_call: TRBV6-1
cdr3_nt: TGTGCCAGCAGTGAGCCCTGGCGGGGCGGCTCCTACAATGAGCAGTTCTTC
cdr3_aa: CASSEPWRGGSYNEQFF

j_call: TRBJ2-1
clone_size: NA
cdr3_length: 15
d_call: NA
v_call: TRBV5-1
cdr3_nt: TGCGCCAGCAGCCTGCAGTCACAGGGTGCGAGTGAGCAGTTCTTC
cdr3_aa: CASSLQSQGASEQFF

j_call: TRBJ1-1
clone_size: once
cdr3_length: 13
d_call: NA
v_call: TRBV28
cdr3_nt: TGTGCCAGCAGTCTAAGATCAAACACTGAAGCTTTCTTT
cdr3_aa: CASSLRSNTEAFF